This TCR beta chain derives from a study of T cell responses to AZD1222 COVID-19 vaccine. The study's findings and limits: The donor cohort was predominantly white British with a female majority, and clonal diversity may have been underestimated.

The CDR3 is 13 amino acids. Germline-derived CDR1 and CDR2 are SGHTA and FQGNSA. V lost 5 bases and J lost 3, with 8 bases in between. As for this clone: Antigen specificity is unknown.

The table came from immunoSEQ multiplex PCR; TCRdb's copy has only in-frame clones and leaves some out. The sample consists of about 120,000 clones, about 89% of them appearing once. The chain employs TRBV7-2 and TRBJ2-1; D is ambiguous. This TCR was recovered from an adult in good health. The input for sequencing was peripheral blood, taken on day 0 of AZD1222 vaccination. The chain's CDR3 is CASSLVGYNEQFF. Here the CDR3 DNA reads TGTGCCAGCAGCCTAGTTGGCTACAATGAGCAGTTCTTC.